The rows below give T cell receptor beta chains drawn from one sample of a study of long-term antiretroviral therapy in people with HIV. The protocol was immunoSEQ multiplex PCR, while the TCRdb copy is restricted to in-frame clones and leaves out a portion. The repertoire holds about 22,000 clones, with around 81% as singletons. The specimen comprised unsorted PBMCs, sampled roughly 4 years after starting antiretroviral therapy. The receptors here all came from a man aged 18 to 30 with HIV. Each CDR3 is given with its conserved first and last residue. The D gene is left open where the match is weak. Clone size, where shown, is once, few, many, or a class for clones that have expanded.

j_call d_call v_call clone_size cdr3_length cdr3_aa cdr3_nt
TRBJ1-1 - TRBV7-8 - 14 CASSLTGLVTEAFF TGTGCCAGCAGCCTGACAGGTTTGGTCACTGAAGCTTTCTTT
TRBJ2-2 - TRBV4-2 - 13 CASSQDQQRELFF TGTGCCAGCAGCCAAGATCAACAGAGGGAGCTGTTTTTT
TRBJ1-1 TRBD1 TRBV5-1 - 16 CASSLTGGLANTEAFF TGCGCCAGCAGCCTCACAGGGGGCCTCGCGAACACTGAAGCTTTCTTT
TRBJ2-7 - TRBV13 - 12 CASSLGSDEQYF TGTGCCAGCAGCTTAGGGAGCGACGAGCAGTACTTC
TRBJ2-1 - TRBV5-1 - 14 CASSLVVEANEQFF TGCGCCAGCAGCTTGGTCGTGGAGGCGAATGAGCAGTTCTTC
TRBJ1-2 - TRBV28 - 15 CASSSPTGSSYGYTF TGTGCCAGCAGTTCGCCGACAGGAAGTTCCTATGGCTACACCTTC
TRBJ1-6 - TRBV7-6 - 17 CASSLRQSGSYNSPLHF TGTGCCAGCAGCCTCCGACAGTCTGGCTCCTATAATTCACCCCTCCACTTT
TRBJ2-1 TRBD2 TRBV5-1 - 15 CASSFMTSVENEQFF TGCGCCAGCAGCTTCATGACTAGCGTTGAGAATGAGCAGTTCTTC
TRBJ1-3 - TRBV7-9 - 13 CASSLEQVYTIYF TGTGCCAGCAGCTTAGAACAGGTTTACACCATATATTTT
TRBJ1-1 TRBD1 TRBV4-1 - 15 CASSQVPGQGAEAFF TGCGCCAGCAGCCAAGTTCCGGGACAGGGGGCTGAAGCTTTCTTT
TRBJ2-1 TRBD1 TRBV7-9 - 13 CASTRQGLNEQFF TGTGCCAGCACCAGACAGGGGTTAAATGAGCAGTTCTTC
TRBJ1-1 - TRBV14 - 13 CASSQDNRVRAFF TGTGCCAGCAGCCAAGATAACAGGGTGCGAGCTTTCTTT
TRBJ2-7 - TRBV4-1 - 13 CASSWGISYEQYF TGCGCCAGCAGCTGGGGTATCTCCTACGAGCAGTACTTC
TRBJ1-2 - TRBV5-1 - 11 CASGEGNGYTF TGCGCCAGCGGAGAAGGAAATGGCTACACCTTC
TRBJ2-1 TRBD2 TRBV14 - 16 CASSPPLAGSFNEQFF TGTGCCAGCAGCCCCCCCCTAGCGGGGTCTTTCAATGAGCAGTTCTTC
TRBJ2-3 - TRBV7-8 - 14 CASSPKRGGDTQYF TGTGCCAGCAGCCCGAAAAGGGGGGGCGATACGCAGTATTTT
TRBJ2-3 TRBD2 TRBV13 - 14 CASSYSGGTDTQYF TGTGCCAGCAGCTATAGCGGGGGCACAGATACGCAGTATTTT
TRBJ1-5 - TRBV19 - 12 CASSTSEPPQHF TGTGCCAGTAGTACGAGCGAGCCGCCCCAGCATTTT
TRBJ2-3 - TRBV7-2 - 14 CAGKTGRGTDTQYF TGTGCCGGGAAGACAGGGAGGGGTACAGATACGCAGTATTTT
TRBJ1-1 - TRBV2 - 14 CASREMTVVTEAFF TGTGCCAGCAGGGAAATGACAGTGGTCACTGAAGCTTTCTTT
TRBJ1-6 TRBD1 TRBV7-9 few 15 CASSLTGGDNSPLHF TGTGCCAGCAGCCTGACAGGGGGGGATAATTCACCCCTCCACTTT
TRBJ1-1 - TRBV5-1 once 13 CASSLAENTEAFF TGCGCCAGCAGCTTGGCAGAGAACACTGAAGCTTTCTTT
TRBJ2-3 - TRBV5-6 - 15 CASSLVRVRTDTQYF TGTGCCAGCAGCTTGGTGCGGGTGCGCACAGATACGCAGTATTTT
TRBJ1-2 TRBD1 TRBV6-5 - 15 CASSYAGQGRYGYTF TGTGCCAGCAGTTACGCGGGACAGGGTCGGTACGGCTACACCTTC
TRBJ2-7 TRBD1 TRBV6-5 - 14 CASSRSDRAHEQYF TGTGCCAGCAGCCGAAGTGACAGGGCCCACGAGCAGTACTTC